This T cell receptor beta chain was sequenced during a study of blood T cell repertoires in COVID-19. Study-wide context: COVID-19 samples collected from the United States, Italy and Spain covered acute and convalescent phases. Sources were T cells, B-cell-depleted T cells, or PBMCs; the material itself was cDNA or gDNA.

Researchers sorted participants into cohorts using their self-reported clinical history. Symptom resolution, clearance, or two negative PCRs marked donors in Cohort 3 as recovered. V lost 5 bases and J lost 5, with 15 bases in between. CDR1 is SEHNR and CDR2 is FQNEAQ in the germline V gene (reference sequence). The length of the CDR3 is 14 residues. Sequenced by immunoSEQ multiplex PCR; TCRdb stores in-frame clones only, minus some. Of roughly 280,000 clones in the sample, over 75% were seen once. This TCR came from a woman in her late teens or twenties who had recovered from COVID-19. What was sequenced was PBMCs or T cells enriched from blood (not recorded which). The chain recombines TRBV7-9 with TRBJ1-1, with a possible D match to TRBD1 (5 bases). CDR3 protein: CASSQVARATEAFF. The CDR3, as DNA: TGTGCCAGCAGCCAGGTAGCCAGGGCTACTGAAGCTTTCTTT.